The present entry profiles one TCR beta chain with its context. CDR3 length: 16 amino acids. The ends lost 3 bases at V and 5 bases at J; junction bases unmatched: 8. Germline loops: CDR1 KGHSH, CDR2 LQKENI. The sample comes from a study of blood T cell repertoires in COVID-19. About the research overall: Acute-phase and convalescent COVID-19 samples originated in the United States, Italy and Spain. Nucleic acid was either cDNA or gDNA, and it came from T cells, B-cell-depleted T cells, or PBMCs.

Authors' analysis steps: For nucleated cells, counts were estimated from reference gene primer amplification. Here immunoSEQ multiplex PCR was the method, and the copy in TCRdb shows in-frame clones only, minus some. The V and J calls and the clone size are those of that table, but D and trimming were determined from the DNA. The sample gives roughly 220,000 clones, more than 65% of which show up once; about 1.5% is in the top ten. The TCR comes from a woman aged 40-49 years who had recovered from COVID-19. The chain joins TRBV18 to TRBJ1-1, with 11 bases fitting TRBD1. The sample consisted of peripheral blood. The CDR3 spells CASSPVLGTGGTEAFF. CDR3 DNA sequence: TGTGCCAGCTCACCGGTTTTGGGGACAGGGGGTACTGAAGCTTTCTTT.